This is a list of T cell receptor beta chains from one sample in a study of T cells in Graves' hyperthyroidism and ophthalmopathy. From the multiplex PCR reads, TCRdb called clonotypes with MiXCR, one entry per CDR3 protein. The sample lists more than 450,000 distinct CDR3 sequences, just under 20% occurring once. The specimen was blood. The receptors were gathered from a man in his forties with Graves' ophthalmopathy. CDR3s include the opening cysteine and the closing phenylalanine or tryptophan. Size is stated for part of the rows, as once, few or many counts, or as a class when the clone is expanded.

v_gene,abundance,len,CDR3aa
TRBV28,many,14,CASRVGTDNQPQHF
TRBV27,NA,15,CASSSNPRTGTALHF
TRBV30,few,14,CAWASGALQETQYF
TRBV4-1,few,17,CASSQWGQGGGRVEAFF
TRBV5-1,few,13,CASSLTGEVEQYF
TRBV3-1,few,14,CASSQERSAYEQYF
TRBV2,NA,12,CASSTGQGKQYF
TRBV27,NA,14,CASSSRPGGDIQYF
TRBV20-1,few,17,CSASWGSSGGLQETQYF
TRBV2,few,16,CASTPRDRGLTGELFF
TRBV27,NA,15,CASSWAGVPHNEQFF
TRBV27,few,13,CASTRGWGTEAFF
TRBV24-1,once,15,CATSDPRGTGEKLFF
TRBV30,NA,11,CAWSEGNEQYF
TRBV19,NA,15,CASSSLETGIGEQFF
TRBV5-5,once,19,CASSLPVGSGGLNTGELFF
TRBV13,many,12,CASSSGLDTQYF
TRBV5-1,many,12,CASNREPHEQYF
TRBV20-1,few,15,CSARVLAGAHYEQYF
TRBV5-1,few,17,CASSLDGGVVAKNIQYF
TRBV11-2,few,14,CASSLKPLRNIQYF
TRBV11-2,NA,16,CASSLDPIGQRNTIYF
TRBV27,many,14,CASTGTGAYNEQFF
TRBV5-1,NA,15,CASSLFSGDTDTQYF
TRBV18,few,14,CASSPLSGLQPQHF
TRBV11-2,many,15,CASSSAREVRETQYF
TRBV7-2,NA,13,CASSYGRGGKLFF
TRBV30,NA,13,CAWTGSPAGELFF
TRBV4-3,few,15,CASGQDRAESYEQYF
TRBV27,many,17,CASSSGTSGASTDTQYF
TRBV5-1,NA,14,CASSQPNNYNEQFF
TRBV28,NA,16,CASSLAARGFSSTQYF
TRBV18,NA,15,CASSPPFSVSNEQFF
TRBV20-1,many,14,CSASGRGTYNEQFF
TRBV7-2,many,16,CASSPRGGTGGYEQYF
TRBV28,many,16,CASSSSSGAGTYGYTF
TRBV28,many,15,CASPPTSGVLNEQFF
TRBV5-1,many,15,CASSSREGGFTEAFF
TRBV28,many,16,CASSLWGTSGRNEQFF
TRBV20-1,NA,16,CSAYKSGRNSNQPQHF
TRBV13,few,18,CASSSHRLQGLEGEKLFF
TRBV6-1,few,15,CASRTTGTASTPLHF
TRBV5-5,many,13,CASSIGTQETQYF
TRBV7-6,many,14,CASSLAGGPHEQFF
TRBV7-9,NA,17,CASSLVSRGYSNQPQHF
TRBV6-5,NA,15,CASSYRGTGGTEAFF
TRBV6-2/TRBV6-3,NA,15,CASSYFGGGGTEAFF
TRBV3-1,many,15,CASSQDSGPHYGYTF
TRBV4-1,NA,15,CASSQGQGINYGYTF
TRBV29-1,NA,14,CSAPPGQGGETQYF
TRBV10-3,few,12,CAISGGASEAFF
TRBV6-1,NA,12,CASSRVPYEQYF
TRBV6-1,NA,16,CASSEGGSQTTYGYTF
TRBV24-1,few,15,CATSGADVSNQPQHF
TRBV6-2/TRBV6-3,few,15,CASSYDGSLSSEQYF
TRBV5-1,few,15,CASSSGGQGDNEQFF
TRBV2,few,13,CAISRDRGETQYF
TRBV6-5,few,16,CASSYGTPGRGYEQYF
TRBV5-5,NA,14,CASSLTAANEKLFF